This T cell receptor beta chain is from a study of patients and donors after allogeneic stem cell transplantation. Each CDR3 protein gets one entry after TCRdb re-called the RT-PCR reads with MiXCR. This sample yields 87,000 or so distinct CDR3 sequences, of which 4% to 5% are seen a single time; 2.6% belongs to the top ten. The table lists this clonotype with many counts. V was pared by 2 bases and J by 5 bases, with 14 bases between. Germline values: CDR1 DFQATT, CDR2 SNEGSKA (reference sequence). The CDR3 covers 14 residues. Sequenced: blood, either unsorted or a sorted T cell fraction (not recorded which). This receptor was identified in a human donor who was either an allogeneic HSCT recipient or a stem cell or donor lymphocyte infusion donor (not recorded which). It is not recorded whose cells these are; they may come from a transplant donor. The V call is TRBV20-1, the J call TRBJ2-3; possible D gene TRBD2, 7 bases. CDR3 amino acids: CSARYSGGKDTQYF. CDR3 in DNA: TGCAGTGCTAGATATTCGGGGGGCAAAGATACGCAGTATTTT.